The entry below describes one T cell receptor (beta chain). This entry belongs to a study of blood T cell repertoires in COVID-19. Study background: Collection of acute and convalescent COVID-19 samples took place in the United States, Italy and Spain. In each case, the material was cDNA or gDNA derived from T cells, B-cell-depleted T cells, or PBMCs.

V lost 4 bases and J lost 0, with 13 bases in between. In germline, CDR1 is MGHRA, CDR2 YSYEKL. This CDR3 region has 17 residues. As processed by the authors: Estimated nucleated cell counts came from reference gene primer amplification. Libraries were prepared by immunoSEQ multiplex PCR; TCRdb keeps only in-frame clonotypes and omits some of them. V, J and clone size are taken as reported in that table, and D and trimming were inferred from the DNA itself. The repertoire includes tens of thousands of clones, approximately 89% of them detected once, and about 2.3% sits in the top ten. This chain uses TRBV4-1 with TRBJ1-6; no definite D call. Specimen: peripheral blood. The clonotype comes from a man in his fifties or sixties with acute or convalescent COVID-19. In nucleotides, the CDR3 is TGCGCCAGCAGCCGAACCCCTTTCAGCTCCTATAATTCACCCCTCCACTTT. It yields the protein CASSRTPFSSYNSPLHF.